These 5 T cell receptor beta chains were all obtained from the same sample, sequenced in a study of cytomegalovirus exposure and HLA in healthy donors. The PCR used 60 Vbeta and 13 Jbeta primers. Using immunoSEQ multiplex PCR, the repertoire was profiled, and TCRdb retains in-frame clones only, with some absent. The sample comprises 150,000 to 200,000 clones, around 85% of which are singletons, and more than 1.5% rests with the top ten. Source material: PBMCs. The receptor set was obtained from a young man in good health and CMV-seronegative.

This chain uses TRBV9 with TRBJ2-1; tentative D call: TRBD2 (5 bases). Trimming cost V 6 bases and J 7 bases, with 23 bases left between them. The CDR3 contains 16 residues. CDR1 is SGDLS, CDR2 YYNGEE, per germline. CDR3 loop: CASNGKGPNPLNEQFF. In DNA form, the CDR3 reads TGTGCCAGCAACGGGAAAGGGCCAAACCCCTTGAATGAGCAGTTCTTC.

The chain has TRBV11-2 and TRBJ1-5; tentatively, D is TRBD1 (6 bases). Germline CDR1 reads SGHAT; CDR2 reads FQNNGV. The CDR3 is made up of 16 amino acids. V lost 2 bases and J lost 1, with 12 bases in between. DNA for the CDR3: TGTGCCAGCAGCTTATTACTGGGGGCAAGCAATCAGCCCCAGCATTTT. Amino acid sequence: CASSLLLGASNQPQHF.

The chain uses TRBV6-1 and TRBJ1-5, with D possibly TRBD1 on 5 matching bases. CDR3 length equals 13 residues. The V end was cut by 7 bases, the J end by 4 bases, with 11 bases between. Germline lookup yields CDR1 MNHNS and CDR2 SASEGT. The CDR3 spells CASKGAENQPQHF. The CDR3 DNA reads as TGTGCCAGCAAAGGGGCGGAGAATCAGCCCCAGCATTTT.

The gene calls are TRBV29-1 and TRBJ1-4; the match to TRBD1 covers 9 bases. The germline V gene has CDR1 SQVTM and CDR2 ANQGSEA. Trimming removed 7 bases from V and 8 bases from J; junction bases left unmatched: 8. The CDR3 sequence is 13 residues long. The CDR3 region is CSGKTGGREKLFF. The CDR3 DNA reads TGCAGCGGAAAAACAGGGGGCCGAGAAAAACTGTTTTTT.

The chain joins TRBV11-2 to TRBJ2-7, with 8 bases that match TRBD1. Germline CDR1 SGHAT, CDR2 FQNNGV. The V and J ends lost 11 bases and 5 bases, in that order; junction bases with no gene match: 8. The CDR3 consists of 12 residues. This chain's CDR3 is CAAGQGRNEQYF. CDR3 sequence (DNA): TGTGCCGCCGGACAGGGTAGAAACGAGCAGTACTTC.